This TCR beta chain was identified in a study of T cell clones after liver transplantation. The CDR3 is 14 amino acids. Germline values: CDR1 MNHNS, CDR2 SASEGT. V lost 8 bases and J 3 bases, leaving 14 bases between the germline ends. This table comes from immunoSEQ multiplex PCR, and its TCRdb copy is limited to in-frame clones, with some not included. Among 24,000 or so clones listed, roughly 69% were seen once. The sequencing used CD4+ T cells from blood, collected before liver transplant. The receptor's source is a human donor who received a liver transplant. The chain is built from TRBV6-1 and TRBJ1-3, with D perhaps TRBD1 (5 bases). CDR3: CASRPRDGGNTIYF. As DNA, the CDR3 is TGTGCCAGCCGACCCCGGGACGGTGGAAACACCATATATTTT.